The TCR beta chain described here comes from a study of T-cell memory formation after mild COVID-19. For the study at large: The TCR clusters were mostly specific to one donor.

5'RACE with constant-segment primers built TCRalpha and TCRbeta cDNA libraries with UMIs. TCRdb reanalysed the 5' RACE reads using MiXCR and keeps one entry per CDR3 protein. The sample includes fewer than 50,000 distinct CDR3 sequences, roughly 9.8% of them seen just once. CDR1 is DFQATT, CDR2 SNEGSKA, per germline (reference sequence). The CDR3 extends over 14 amino acids. Trimming removed 5 bases from V and 1 base from J, with 12 bases in between. The V gene is TRBV20-1, the J gene TRBJ2-1; no firm D call. The receptor was derived from an adult woman who had mild COVID-19 (a few samples of this study predate the infection). Cell type and time point are not known. The sample taken for sequencing was PBMCs or a T cell subset sorted from them (not recorded which). CDR3 bases: TGCAGTGCTCCGGGCACGGGTTCCTACAATGAGCAGTTCTTC. This sequence encodes CSAPGTGSYNEQFF.